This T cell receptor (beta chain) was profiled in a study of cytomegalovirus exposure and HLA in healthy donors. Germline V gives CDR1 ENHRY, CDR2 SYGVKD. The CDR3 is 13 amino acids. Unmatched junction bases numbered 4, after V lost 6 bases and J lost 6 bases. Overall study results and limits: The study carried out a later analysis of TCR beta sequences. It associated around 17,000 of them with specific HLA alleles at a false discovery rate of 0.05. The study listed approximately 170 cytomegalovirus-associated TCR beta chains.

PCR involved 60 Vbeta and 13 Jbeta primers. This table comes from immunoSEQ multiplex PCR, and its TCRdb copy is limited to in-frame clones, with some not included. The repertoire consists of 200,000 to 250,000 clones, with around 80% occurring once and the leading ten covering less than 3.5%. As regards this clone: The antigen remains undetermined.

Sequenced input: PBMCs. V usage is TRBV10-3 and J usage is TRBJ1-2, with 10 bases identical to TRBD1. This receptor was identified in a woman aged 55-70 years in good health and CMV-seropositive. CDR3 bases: TGTGCCATCAGCGTTGGACAGGGGGATGGCTACACCTTC. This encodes CAISVGQGDGYTF.